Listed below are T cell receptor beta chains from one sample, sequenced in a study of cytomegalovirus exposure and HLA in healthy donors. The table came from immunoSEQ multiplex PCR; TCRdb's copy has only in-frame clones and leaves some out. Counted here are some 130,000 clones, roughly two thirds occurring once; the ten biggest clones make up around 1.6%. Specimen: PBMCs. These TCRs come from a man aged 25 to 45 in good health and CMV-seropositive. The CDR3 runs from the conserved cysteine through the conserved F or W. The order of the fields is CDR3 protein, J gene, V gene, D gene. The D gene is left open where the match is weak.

CDR3aa: CASSSGGTNSPLHF; j_gene: TRBJ1-6; v_gene: TRBV5-1; d_gene: -
CDR3aa: CASAPSQGGSYEQYF; j_gene: TRBJ2-7; v_gene: TRBV4-1; d_gene: -
CDR3aa: CASSIGGAGETQYF; j_gene: TRBJ2-5; v_gene: TRBV19; d_gene: TRBD2
CDR3aa: CASRIWNTEAFF; j_gene: TRBJ1-1; v_gene: TRBV27; d_gene: -
CDR3aa: CAIPANEGANTGELFF; j_gene: TRBJ2-2; v_gene: TRBV10-3; d_gene: -
CDR3aa: CASSVGGASGTYEQYF; j_gene: TRBJ2-7; v_gene: TRBV9; d_gene: TRBD2
CDR3aa: CASSPLGLAARYEQYF; j_gene: TRBJ2-7; v_gene: TRBV18; d_gene: TRBD2
CDR3aa: CASSLRGGRDQPQHF; j_gene: TRBJ1-5; v_gene: TRBV27; d_gene: -
CDR3aa: CASSLVSGEGNQPQHF; j_gene: TRBJ1-5; v_gene: TRBV7-8; d_gene: -
CDR3aa: CASSTQGYNEQFF; j_gene: TRBJ2-1; v_gene: TRBV2; d_gene: -
CDR3aa: CASSLFRGQGHEQYF; j_gene: TRBJ2-7; v_gene: TRBV28; d_gene: TRBD1
CDR3aa: CASRIRTRGTYEQYF; j_gene: TRBJ2-7; v_gene: TRBV6-7; d_gene: TRBD2
CDR3aa: CASSFYYTSGAGGDTQYF; j_gene: TRBJ2-3; v_gene: TRBV7-9; d_gene: -
CDR3aa: CASSFEGAPRYEQFF; j_gene: TRBJ2-1; v_gene: TRBV28; d_gene: TRBD1
CDR3aa: CASNRRTLGPNEKLFF; j_gene: TRBJ1-4; v_gene: TRBV2; d_gene: -
CDR3aa: CASSEGGYTKNIQYF; j_gene: TRBJ2-4; v_gene: TRBV2; d_gene: -
CDR3aa: CASSERREGYYGYTF; j_gene: TRBJ1-2; v_gene: TRBV6-1; d_gene: -
CDR3aa: CASSRMGGGSGANVLTF; j_gene: TRBJ2-6; v_gene: TRBV7-2; d_gene: TRBD2
CDR3aa: CASAGGADTQYF; j_gene: TRBJ2-3; v_gene: TRBV19; d_gene: TRBD2
CDR3aa: CATSRDWLAGGAYEQYF; j_gene: TRBJ2-7; v_gene: TRBV15; d_gene: TRBD2
CDR3aa: CASSLDSTGGYSPLHF; j_gene: TRBJ1-6; v_gene: TRBV5-1; d_gene: TRBD1
CDR3aa: CASSEVVTGGDYEQYF; j_gene: TRBJ2-7; v_gene: TRBV6-1; d_gene: TRBD1
CDR3aa: CASSLGQLDTDTQYF; j_gene: TRBJ2-3; v_gene: TRBV5-1; d_gene: -
CDR3aa: CAIWGRGLGDTQYF; j_gene: TRBJ2-3; v_gene: TRBV10-3; d_gene: TRBD1
CDR3aa: CASSYGTGGYEQYF; j_gene: -; v_gene: TRBV6-5; d_gene: TRBD1
CDR3aa: CASSYRPGTLTDTQYF; j_gene: TRBJ2-3; v_gene: TRBV6-6; d_gene: -
CDR3aa: CASSMGQQETQYF; j_gene: TRBJ2-5; v_gene: TRBV19; d_gene: TRBD1
CDR3aa: CSVERQGGNYGYTF; j_gene: TRBJ1-2; v_gene: TRBV29-1; d_gene: TRBD1
CDR3aa: CASSPGLLRDQPQHF; j_gene: TRBJ1-5; v_gene: TRBV5-1; d_gene: -
CDR3aa: CASSDGTTSYEQYF; j_gene: TRBJ2-7; v_gene: TRBV5-8; d_gene: TRBD2
CDR3aa: CASRSGLAGDEQFF; j_gene: TRBJ2-1; v_gene: TRBV19; d_gene: TRBD2
CDR3aa: CASSQTNIDGYTF; j_gene: TRBJ1-2; v_gene: TRBV4-1; d_gene: -
CDR3aa: CASSLAKLLPQHF; j_gene: TRBJ1-5; v_gene: TRBV4-1; d_gene: -
CDR3aa: CASSDMRDSPLHF; j_gene: TRBJ1-6; v_gene: TRBV2; d_gene: -
CDR3aa: CASSLARQGRKVGNEQFF; j_gene: TRBJ2-1; v_gene: TRBV5-1; d_gene: TRBD1
CDR3aa: CASSPRGQPQHF; j_gene: TRBJ1-5; v_gene: TRBV6-5; d_gene: -
CDR3aa: CASRLTLAGAADTQYF; j_gene: TRBJ2-3; v_gene: TRBV10-2; d_gene: TRBD2
CDR3aa: CASSQDRGSLTGELFF; j_gene: TRBJ2-2; v_gene: TRBV4-3; d_gene: -
CDR3aa: CASSTTGESGYTF; j_gene: TRBJ1-2; v_gene: TRBV6-6; d_gene: TRBD1
CDR3aa: CASSEWDSPYNEQFF; j_gene: TRBJ2-1; v_gene: TRBV7-2; d_gene: TRBD1
CDR3aa: CASSSGPQGRLYGYTF; j_gene: TRBJ1-2; v_gene: TRBV27; d_gene: -
CDR3aa: CASSLAGSQETQYF; j_gene: TRBJ2-5; v_gene: TRBV5-4; d_gene: -
CDR3aa: CAISGSSPSGGYTF; j_gene: TRBJ1-2; v_gene: TRBV10-3; d_gene: -
CDR3aa: CASSLGQGAVWYGYTF; j_gene: TRBJ1-2; v_gene: TRBV5-5; d_gene: TRBD1
CDR3aa: CASSWGRETREQYF; j_gene: TRBJ2-7; v_gene: TRBV7-9; d_gene: TRBD2
CDR3aa: CAISESQSGSGAPLHF; j_gene: TRBJ1-6; v_gene: TRBV10-3; d_gene: -
CDR3aa: CASSPPFVKGANEKLFF; j_gene: TRBJ1-4; v_gene: TRBV18; d_gene: -
CDR3aa: CSVAVGGQVEMKKLFF; j_gene: TRBJ1-4; v_gene: TRBV29-1; d_gene: TRBD1
CDR3aa: CASSFEAGGPQGEQFF; j_gene: TRBJ2-1; v_gene: TRBV5-1; d_gene: TRBD2